This T cell receptor (beta chain) was found in a study of cytomegalovirus exposure and HLA in healthy donors. The overall study: The approximately 110 validation repertoires, a later analysis reported, used the same platform as the approximately 730 repertoires from the first cohort. Study results and limitations: Testing in vitro showed three CMV-associated chains specific for CMV antigens.

The method was immunoSEQ multiplex PCR; TCRdb's version includes in-frame clones alone and lacks a portion of them. Of hundreds of thousands of clones detected, approximately 80% appear once; the ten largest clones hold over 11%. On this clone: The target antigen is unknown.

Germline V gene data show CDR1 as SQVTM and CDR2 as ANQGSEA. J lost 0 bases, V lost 5 bases, and 3 bases had no gene match. There are 14 residues in the CDR3. V is TRBV29-1 and J is TRBJ2-1, with 8 nucleotides matching TRBD2. The sample consisted of PBMCs. This TCR derives from a woman younger than 45 in good health and CMV-seropositive. The CDR3 DNA is TGCAGCGTTACTAGCGGTCTCTCCTACAATGAGCAGTTCTTC. Translation: CSVTSGLSYNEQFF.